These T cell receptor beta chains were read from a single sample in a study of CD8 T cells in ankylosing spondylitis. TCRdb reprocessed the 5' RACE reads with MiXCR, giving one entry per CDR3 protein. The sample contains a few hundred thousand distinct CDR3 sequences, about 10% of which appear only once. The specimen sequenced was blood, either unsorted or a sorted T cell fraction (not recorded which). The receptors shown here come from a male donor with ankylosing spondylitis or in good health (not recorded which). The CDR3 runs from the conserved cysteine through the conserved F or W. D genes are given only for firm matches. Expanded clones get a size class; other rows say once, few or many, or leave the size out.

TGTGCCAGCAGCTTGGTCTTAGGGATCGGCGAGCAGTACTTC CASSLVLGIGEQYF . TRBV5-5 many TRBJ2-7
TGTGCCAGCAGCTCCGGGGGGAAGATGCCCCAGCATTTT CASSSGGKMPQHF . TRBV6-4 . TRBJ1-5
TGTGCCAGCAGCTTCCCGACGGGGGAGACCCAGTACTTC CASSFPTGETQYF . TRBV5-6 . TRBJ2-5
TGTGCCAGCAGTTTAGCTGAAGAGAAGCAGTTCTTC CASSLAEEKQFF . TRBV12-3/TRBV12-4 few TRBJ2-1
TGCAGCGGGAAGAACACTGAAGCTTTCTTT CSGKNTEAFF . TRBV29-1 . TRBJ1-1
TGTGCCAGCAGCTTAGGTCCGGCTAGCTCCTACGAGCAGTACTTC CASSLGPASSYEQYF . TRBV13 many TRBJ2-7
TGCAGCGCGGGAGGAAACACAGATACGCAGTATTTT CSAGGNTDTQYF TRBD2 TRBV29-1 many TRBJ2-3
TGCAGTGCTAGACCGAGGTTCACTGAAGCTTTCTTT CSARPRFTEAFF . TRBV20-1 many TRBJ1-1
TGTGCCATCAGTGGTGCCCCGGGGGAGGGAGAGCAGTACTTC CAISGAPGEGEQYF TRBD2 TRBV10-3 few TRBJ2-7
TGTGCCAGCAGTGAAGCAGCGGGAAACACCATATATTTT CASSEAAGNTIYF . TRBV6-1 few TRBJ1-3
TGTGCCAGCACCTCACCGGGGCGGAGGGTGATCTTC CASTSPGRRVIF . TRBV12-3/TRBV12-4 many TRBJ2-1
TGCGCCAGCAGCTTGGCCCCGGGGTCACAATATGGCTACACCTTC CASSLAPGSQYGYTF . TRBV5-1 few TRBJ1-2
TGTGCCAGCAGCCCCTCGGCGGGACTCGGCACAGATACGCAGTATTTT CASSPSAGLGTDTQYF . TRBV7-6 few TRBJ2-3
TGCAGCGTTGAACCAGGGGCTCAAGAGACCCAGTACTTC CSVEPGAQETQYF . TRBV29-1 . TRBJ2-5
TGTGCCAGCAGCTTAATGGGGACCAAAGAGACCCAGTACTTC CASSLMGTKETQYF . TRBV11-2 few TRBJ2-5
TGTGCCAGCTCGTCGGACAGGAACTATGGCTACACCTTC CASSSDRNYGYTF TRBD1 TRBV18 . TRBJ1-2
TGTGCCATCAGCCTGGGACAAATAGACGAGCAGTACTTC CAISLGQIDEQYF . TRBV10-3 many TRBJ2-7
TGTGCCAGCAGGGGGACTAGCGGGGCGGGCACCGGGGAGCTGTTTTTT CASRGTSGAGTGELFF TRBD2 TRBV7-2 few TRBJ2-2
TGTGCCAGCGGCGCCGGGCTCCTTTCCTACAATGAGCAGTTCTTC CASGAGLLSYNEQFF . TRBV4-1 . TRBJ2-1
TGCGCCAGCAGCCAAGATAGCTGGCAGCCTAATCAGCCCCAGCATTTT CASSQDSWQPNQPQHF . TRBV4-1 many TRBJ1-5
TGTGCCACCAGGTACGACAGGTTGAACACTGAAGCTTTCTTT CATRYDRLNTEAFF . TRBV10-3 many TRBJ1-1
TGCGCCAGCAGCGCTTTCGGCCTCCAGGGGGGGTCCGGGGAGCTGTTTTTT CASSAFGLQGGSGELFF . TRBV5-1 many TRBJ2-2
TGTGCCAGCAGGTCGGCCTACGAGCAGTACTTC CASRSAYEQYF . TRBV2 few TRBJ2-7
TGTGCCAGCCTCCGGCTACAGGGGGCCTACAATGAGCAGTTCTTC CASLRLQGAYNEQFF TRBD1 TRBV11-2 few TRBJ2-1
TGTGCCAGCAGTTGGGCGGGATCCATGTATGGCTACACCTTC CASSWAGSMYGYTF . TRBV12-3/TRBV12-4 many TRBJ1-2
TGTGCCAGCAGCTGGGATGATTCACCCCTCCACTTT CASSWDDSPLHF . TRBV7-9 . TRBJ1-6
TGCGCCAGCAGCCAAGAAGTCAGCTACACTGAAGCTTTCTTT CASSQEVSYTEAFF . TRBV4-1 few TRBJ1-1
TGTGCCAGCAGCCAAGATTGGCGGGAGTCCCACGAGCAGTACTTC CASSQDWRESHEQYF TRBD2 TRBV3-1 . TRBJ2-7
TGTGCCACCAGCATGGGCAGGGGCCAAGAGACCCAGTACTTC CATSMGRGQETQYF . TRBV15 many TRBJ2-5
TGTGCCAGCAGCTCGCTGATGGCGGGGTTGGGGTATGGCTACACCTTC CASSSLMAGLGYGYTF . TRBV11-2 many TRBJ1-2
TGTGCCAGCAGTTTAATCGCAGGACCAAACATTCAGTACTTC CASSLIAGPNIQYF . TRBV28 many TRBJ2-4